A single sample is the source of the 5 T cell receptor beta chains below, sequenced in a study of PD-1 blockade in classical Hodgkin lymphoma. Relapse was seen in all patients after autologous stem cell transplantation, and brentuximab vedotin exposure was variable. Purification of CD4+ T cells from thawed PBMCs was achieved by magnetic negative selection. Measured with immunoSEQ multiplex PCR; TCRdb has only the in-frame clones, and not every one. The sample includes about 7,600 clones, approximately 71% of them seen just once. This specimen was CD4+ T cells from blood, taken at baseline. The receptors were gathered from a human donor with classical Hodgkin lymphoma.

There are a few counts of this clone. This chain joins TRBV6-6 and TRBJ1-2; 9 nucleotides line up with TRBD1. This CDR3 comprises 14 residues. Germline loops: CDR1 MNHNY, CDR2 SVGAGI (reference sequence). J lost 7 bases, V lost 5 bases, and 8 bases had no gene match. The CDR3 nucleotides read TGTGCCAGCAGTCGGGGACAGGGTGGAGGTGGCTACACCTTC. Translation gives CASSRGQGGGGYTF.

The chain links TRBV5-5 to TRBJ1-2, with D unclear. CDR3 length: 13 residues. V lost 2 bases and J 8 bases, leaving 13 bases between the germline ends. In germline, CDR1 is SGHKS, CDR2 YYEKEE (reference sequence). The CDR3 nucleotides are TGTGCCAGCAGCTTAGTAGCCTTCGGAGGCTACACCTTC. It translates to CASSLVAFGGYTF.

In nucleotides, the CDR3 is TGTGCCAGCAGTGAATATTGGGGGGCGAGCTACAATGAGCAGTTCTTC. Translation: CASSEYWGASYNEQFF. The chain combines TRBV25-1 with TRBJ2-1; D tentatively reads TRBD1 or TRBD2 (6 bases each). Trimming stripped 0 bases from V and 3 bases from J, with 12 bases between. The germline V gene encodes CDR1 MGHDK and CDR2 SYGVNS. This CDR3 comprises 16 residues.

This chain joins TRBV19 and TRBJ1-1; 7 bases agree with TRBD1. The V and J ends lost 3 bases and 2 bases, in that order; junction bases with no gene match: 6. Per germline, CDR1 LNHDA and CDR2 SQIVND (reference sequence). The CDR3 extends over 15 amino acids. The CDR3 DNA sequence: TGTGCCAGTAGTATCTACGGACAGGCCAACACTGAAGCTTTCTTT. It translates to CASSIYGQANTEAFF.

This clone showed up just a few times. The V and J genes are TRBV6-5 and TRBJ1-4; TRBD1 matches at 9 bases. Germline CDR1 and CDR2: MNHEY and SVGAGI. The CDR3 totals 14 residues. V dropped 6 bases and J dropped 8; count of bases not matched to a gene: 7. The CDR3 region has the DNA TGTGCCAGCAGCTCCGGGACAGGGTGGGAAAAACTGTTTTTT. Amino acid sequence: CASSSGTGWEKLFF.